This T cell receptor (beta chain) comes out of a study of blood T cell repertoires in COVID-19 (dated by TCRdb to 2018 to 2020). For context, the study as a whole: Collaborator samples came from the United States, Italy and Spain and covered acute and convalescent phases of COVID-19. Subjects who had been exposed to COVID-19, were actively infected with it, or had recovered from it provided the deeply sampled blood TCRbeta repertoires that made up the dataset. Sample metadata almost always included a de-identified subject ID, COVID-19 status, age in years and sex. The material from the prospective study consisted of cDNA or gDNA derived from T cells, B-cell-depleted T cells, or PBMCs. A freely available public database, intended as a resource for researchers studying the immune response to SARS-CoV-2, is where the repertoires were released. The samples were drawn from two sources: the first 160 participants of the ongoing ImmuneRACE study, and fewer than 1,500 subjects contributed by 6 global collaborators. Where available, HLA class I and class II types were taken from metadata supplied by the sample provider and were not determined by assay-based typing.

Results the study describes overall, beyond this receptor: The amount of clinical and demographic metadata varied by source and participant and was provided uncurated.

Worth noting for this clone: Its antigen has not been determined. Base qualities are not recorded, but no much larger clone differs from it by a single base.

TCRbeta CDR3 regions were amplified from genomic DNA by means of the immunoSEQ Assay, a bias-controlled multiplex PCR. The paper's data handling went like this. The number of nucleated cells in each sample was estimated by amplification of reference gene primers within the assay. To quantify the absolute abundance of each unique TCRbeta CDR3 rearrangement, sequence reads were collapsed and filtered. For each sample, productive Simpson clonality was calculated by taking the square root of Simpson's diversity index across productive rearrangements. Held by TCRdb, this immuneACCESS table contains in-frame sequences only and omits some clones. Under half of the omission traces to an unresolved V gene where checked; the cause of the rest is unknown. V, J and clone size were drawn from that table, and D and trimming were deduced from the DNA. Across this sample there are fewer than 200,000 clones, with 60% to 80% seen only once. The ten largest clonotypes hold about 18% of the sample.

From V the trimming removes 7 bases and from J it removes 4 bases, while the gene matches leave 12 bases of the junction unaccounted for. CDR1 is given as MNHEY and CDR2 as SMNVEV, both from the germline V gene (reference sequence). The CDR3 starts with the cysteine, ends with the phenylalanine, and has 16 residues. CDR3 DNA only is kept here, 48 bases in frame from base 1. Enrolling through a virtual design, the prospective study's participants ranged in age from roughly 18 to 95 years and lived across some 23 United States geographic areas. Cohort assignment in the prospective study relied on participant-reported clinical history from a screening survey and a study questionnaire. Recovered participants in ImmuneRACE Cohort 3 were defined by two consecutive negative NP/OP PCR tests, clearance by a healthcare professional, or resolution of symptoms. In the prospective study, mobile phlebotomists collected whole blood, serum and a nasopharyngeal or oropharyngeal swab from each participant. Prospective study participants could optionally give additional blood draws and questionnaires over a roughly 2-month period. Before DNA extraction, prospective study blood samples were shipped either frozen or at room temperature.

The clonotype originates from a woman aged 50 to 65 who had recovered from COVID-19. The sample was PBMCs or T cells enriched from blood (not recorded which). The rearrangement combines TRBV27 with TRBJ1-5, with 8 middle bases fitting TRBD1. The DNA is as follows: TGTGCCAGCACCCCAGGGGGCGCGATAAGAAATCAGCCCCAGCATTTT. Its coded protein is CASTPGGAIRNQPQHF.